This TCR beta chain was retrieved from a study of T-cell memory formation after mild COVID-19. General study points: Memory cells collected pre-infection included some clones that later responded, suggesting cross-reactive memory joined.

Germline loops: CDR1 SQVTM, CDR2 ANQGSEA. This CDR3 spans 14 amino acids. With 0 bases clipped from V and 6 bases from J, the junction kept 6 bases outside the gene matches. TCRdb re-called the 5' RACE reads through MiXCR, storing one row per CDR3 protein. The data contain roughly 450,000 distinct CDR3 sequences, approximately 19% of them singletons. Concerning this clonotype itself: Antigen specificity is unknown.

The TCR sequence derives from a man between 18 and 35 years old who had mild COVID-19 (a few samples of this study predate the infection). Cell type and time point are not known. This chain connects TRBV29-1 to TRBJ2-7, with 9 bases identical to TRBD1. Sequenced input: PBMCs or a T cell subset sorted from them (not recorded which). For the CDR3, the DNA is TGCAGCGTTGAAGACTCCGGGACAGGGAGCGAGCAGTACTTC. This gives the protein CSVEDSGTGSEQYF.